The 24 T cell receptor beta chains given below trace back to one sample, sequenced in a study of regulatory T cells in long-lasting Graves disease. TCR beta libraries were built with iRepertoire HTBI primers and Arm-PCR of CDR3 regions. TCRdb reprocessed the multiplex PCR reads via MiXCR and lists one record per CDR3 protein. The sample records 600,000 to 650,000 distinct CDR3 sequences, 16% being singletons. Described time point: newly diagnosed GD, antithyroid drugs for less than 3 months. Researchers made the TCR library from RNA that was extracted from PBMCs. A further study also used this sample, focusing on T cells in Graves' hyperthyroidism and ophthalmopathy.

The source material was peripheral blood mononuclear cells (PBMCs), sampled at new diagnosis, from a patient treated with antithyroid drugs. Receptors were obtained from a woman aged 25 to 39 with Graves disease.

This clonotype was seen repeatedly, ten times or more. The chain joins TRBV19 to TRBJ2-1; D call uncertain. Germline V gene sequence: CDR1 LNHDA, CDR2 SQIVND (reference sequence). Trimming left V 3 bases short and J 8 bases short, with 11 bases between. CDR3 length equals 13 residues. The CDR3 DNA reads as TGTGCCAGTAGTATTGCAGGAAGATATGAGCAGTTCTTC. Protein sequence: CASSIAGRYEQFF.

V usage is TRBV6-2 or TRBV6-3 and J usage is TRBJ2-3; D may be TRBD2 (5 bases). This CDR3 is 17 amino acids long. V was clipped by 0 bases and J by 3 bases, with 16 bases between them. The V gene's germline CDR1 is MNHEY and CDR2 SVGEGT. The CDR3 DNA reads TGTGCCAGCAGTTACTCGGTGGCGGGTGAAACGACAGATACGCAGTATTTT. This sequence encodes CASSYSVAGETTDTQYF.

The genes are TRBV20-1 and TRBJ2-7; D might be TRBD2 (5 bases). The CDR3 is 11 residues long. CDR1 is DFQATT and CDR2 is SNEGSKA in the germline V gene (reference sequence). Trimming left V 6 bases short and J 3 bases short, with 9 bases between. CDR3 protein: CSAQEGYEQYF. CDR3 nucleotide sequence: TGCAGTGCACAAGAGGGCTACGAGCAGTACTTC.

This clonotype was observed many times. The rearrangement joins TRBV29-1 to TRBJ2-1; the D is unclear. V was shortened by 2 bases and J by 3 bases, with 11 bases between the two germline ends. The CDR3 consists of 14 residues. From germline, CDR1 is SQVTM and CDR2 ANQGSEA. The CDR3 is CSVELTVFYNEQFF. The CDR3 coding sequence is TGCAGCGTTGAACTAACCGTTTTCTACAATGAGCAGTTCTTC.

This clonotype was found many times. The rearrangement uses TRBV28 and TRBJ2-7; 8 nucleotides align to TRBD2. V shed 4 bases and J 6 bases; nucleotides not matched to a gene: 14. The V gene's germline CDR1 is MDHEN and CDR2 SYDVKM. This CDR3 is 16 amino acids long. The CDR3 loop is CASSSQSAGALGEQYF. The CDR3 bases are TGTGCCAGCAGTTCTCAATCAGCGGGGGCCCTTGGCGAGCAGTACTTC. The full variable domain, in which reference TRBV28 and TRBJ2-7 provide the parts outside the CDR3, is DVKVTQSSRYLVKRTGEKVFLECVQDMDHENMFWYRQDPGLGLRLIYFSYDVKMKEKGDIPEGYSVSREKKERFSLILESASTNQTSMYLCASSSQSAGALGEQYFGPGTRLTVT.

This clonotype was counted many times. The rearrangement links TRBV11-2 to TRBJ2-5; D might be TRBD1 (5 bases). Germline assignment: CDR1 SGHAT and CDR2 FQNNGV. The CDR3 is made up of 14 amino acids. V gave up 4 bases and J gave up 4 bases, with 13 bases separating them. The CDR3 DNA sequence: TGTGCCAGCAGCTGGCAGGGTTGGGGAGAGACCCAGTACTTC. It codes for CASSWQGWGETQYF.

This clonotype was seen more than once but under ten times. The chain carries TRBV25-1 and TRBJ2-5, with TRBD1 as a possible D gene (5 bases). Germline CDR1 MGHDK, CDR2 SYGVNS. Trimming took 6 bases from V and 3 from J, leaving 14 bases between them. The CDR3 runs to 14 residues. The CDR3 loop reads CASSQGQGKETQYF. The CDR3 DNA reads TGTGCCAGCAGCCAAGGGCAGGGAAAAGAGACCCAGTACTTC.

The V and J genes are TRBV30 and TRBJ1-3; D unclear. Trimming pared 4 bases from V and 7 bases from J, leaving 20 bases between. Germline CDR1 and CDR2: GTSNPN and SVGIG (reference sequence). The CDR3 spans 15 residues. The CDR3 sequence is CAWTTLGQVGNTIYF. In nucleotides, the CDR3 is TGTGCCTGGACCACCTTGGGCCAGGTCGGGAACACCATATATTTT.

This clonotype was observed a few times. Germline is not matched at one junction end, which may reflect a read error. V and J are TRBV27 and TRBJ1-1, with D hard to call. The CDR3 sequence is 14 residues long. The germline CDR1 and CDR2 sequences are MNHEY and SMNVEV (reference sequence). The CDR3 loop is CASSWSFPNTGAFF. CDR3 bases: TGTGCCAGCAGTTGGAGTTTTCCTAACACTGGAGCTTTCTTT.

Remarks on this clonotype: One end of the junction is discordant with germline, which a read error may explain. CDR3 sequence: CASSLLAGGQEAQYF. The CDR3, as DNA: TGTGCCAGCAGCTTGCTAGCGGGAGGGCAAGAGGCCCAGTACTTC. The chain carries TRBV11-2 and TRBJ2-5, with 12 bases that match TRBD2. CDR1 and CDR2 from the germline V gene are SGHAT and FQNNGV. The CDR3 consists of 15 residues.

Note on this clonotype: A junction boundary mismatches the germline segment, possibly from a read error. The V gene is TRBV7-9, the J gene TRBJ2-4, with TRBD2 matching 8 bases. Germline V gene sequence: CDR1 SEHNR, CDR2 FQNEAQ (reference sequence). The length of the CDR3 is 16 residues. CDR3 nucleotide sequence: TGTGCCAGCAGCTCAGAGAATACCGGGACTAGAAACATTCAGCACTTC. Its translation is CASSSENTGTRNIQHF.

DNA for the CDR3: TGTGCCAGCTCACGGACCGGGAGACAAAATGGCTACACCTTC. This sequence encodes CASSRTGRQNGYTF. The chain employs TRBV18 and TRBJ1-2; D unresolved. The CDR3 runs to 14 residues. Germline CDR1 and CDR2: KGHSH and LQKENI. V was shortened by 4 bases and J by 6 bases, with 15 bases between the two germline ends.

V usage is TRBV2 and J usage is TRBJ1-3; tentatively, D is TRBD1 (6 bases). This CDR3 spans 14 amino acids. V was clipped by 3 bases and J by 3 bases, with 9 bases between them. Germline CDR1 reads SNHLY; CDR2 reads FYNNEI. CDR3 nucleotides: TGTGCCAGCAGTGAGGGGACATATGGAAACACCATATATTTT. Translating it yields CASSEGTYGNTIYF.

The sample holds a few counts of this clonotype. The CDR3 region has the DNA TGTGCCAGTAGTTCCTCTGGGACAGGGCAATACGAGCAGTACTTC. Translation gives CASSSSGTGQYEQYF. The chain joins TRBV19 to TRBJ2-7; 9 bases line up with TRBD1. This CDR3 spans 15 amino acids. In germline, CDR1 is LNHDA, CDR2 SQIVND (reference sequence). The V and J ends lost 5 bases and 4 bases, in that order; junction bases with no gene match: 9.

This clonotype was seen many times. V and J are TRBV2 and TRBJ1-5, with 11 bases lining up with TRBD1. Germline lookup yields CDR1 SNHLY and CDR2 FYNNEI. V was pared by 7 bases and J by 7 bases, with 6 bases of the junction left unmatched. This CDR3 comprises 14 residues. The CDR3 sequence: CASNPGQGDQPQHF. The CDR3 nucleotides are TGTGCCAGCAATCCGGGACAGGGGGACCAGCCCCAGCATTTT.

This chain joins TRBV7-9 and TRBJ1-1, with D unresolved. Trimming left V 5 bases short and J 4 bases short, with 8 bases between. CDR1 and CDR2 from the germline V gene are SEHNR and FQNEAQ (reference sequence). The CDR3 is made up of 12 amino acids. The CDR3 DNA reads as TGTGCCAGCAGCCTGCCCAGCACTGAAGCTTTCTTT. This encodes CASSLPSTEAFF.

The chain has TRBV18 and TRBJ1-2, with D tentatively TRBD1 (6 bases). The V and J ends lost 3 bases and 4 bases respectively, with 18 bases between them. CDR1 is KGHSH and CDR2 is LQKENI in the germline V gene. The CDR3 contains 16 residues. This CDR3 is CASSPGTRRPFYGYTF. The CDR3 nucleotides are TGTGCCAGCTCACCGGGGACAAGAAGACCTTTCTATGGCTACACCTTC.

There are many counts of this clonotype. The chain is built from TRBV27 and TRBJ2-5; D may be TRBD1 (6 bases). V was trimmed by 4 bases and J by 5 bases, leaving 14 bases between them. Germline V gene data show CDR1 as MNHEY and CDR2 as SMNVEV (reference sequence). The CDR3 runs 14 residues. In DNA, the CDR3 is TGTGCCAGCAGTTCGGATACAGGGAAGGAGACCCAGTACTTC. Translating it yields CASSSDTGKETQYF.

This clonotype was detected ten times or more. The chain couples TRBV28 to TRBJ1-2; 9 bases map to TRBD1. This CDR3 comprises 15 residues. Germline CDR1 is MDHEN and CDR2 is SYDVKM. The ends lost 11 bases at V and 3 bases at J; junction bases unmatched: 13. Written as DNA, the CDR3 is TGTGCCTCACGCACTTGGGGACAGGGATACTATGGCTACACCTTC. Translation gives CASRTWGQGYYGYTF.

This rearrangement joins TRBV6-1 to TRBJ2-4; D unclear. The CDR3 totals 16 residues. Germline V lookup: CDR1 MNHNS, CDR2 SASEGT. V was trimmed by 5 bases and J by 0 bases, leaving 14 bases between them. This chain's CDR3 is CASSTDGIVAKNIQYF. The CDR3 DNA reads TGTGCCAGCAGTACCGACGGTATAGTAGCCAAAAACATTCAGTACTTC.

V gene TRBV6-4 combines with J gene TRBJ1-2; D is unresolved. V was pared by 3 bases and J by 3 bases, with 5 bases between. Per germline, CDR1 MRHNA and CDR2 SNTAGT. The CDR3 runs to 12 residues. CDR3 amino acids: CASSEPDYGYTF. CDR3 DNA sequence: TGTGCCAGCAGTGAACCTGACTATGGCTACACCTTC.

This clonotype was seen a few times. The V and J genes are TRBV14 and TRBJ2-2, with D possibly being TRBD1 or TRBD2 (5 bases each). The V and J ends lost 4 bases and 5 bases respectively, with 11 bases between them. The CDR3 is made up of 14 amino acids. Germline CDR1 reads SGHDN; CDR2 reads FVKESK. The CDR3 bases are TGTGCCAGCAGCCGGACAAGAGGGACCGGGGAGCTGTTTTTT. It codes for CASSRTRGTGELFF.

This clonotype was seen ten or more times. V usage is TRBV7-3 and J usage is TRBJ2-1; D may match TRBD1 or TRBD2 (6 bases each). Germline CDR1 SGHTA, CDR2 FQGTGA. V was pared by 5 bases and J by 12 bases, with 23 bases between. The CDR3 runs to 15 residues. The CDR3 protein is CASSATAGLGGGQFF. The CDR3, as DNA: TGTGCCAGCAGCGCCACAGCGGGCCTAGGGGGTGGGCAGTTCTTC.

The chain carries TRBV10-3 and TRBJ1-2; D unresolved. Germline V lookup: CDR1 ENHRY, CDR2 SYGVKD. CDR3 length: 15 residues. Between the trimmed V and J ends, which lost 2 bases and 2 bases, there was a span of 12 bases. This CDR3 reads CAISETDHPNYGYTF. The CDR3, as DNA: TGTGCCATCAGTGAGACAGACCATCCAAACTATGGCTACACCTTC.